These 22 T cell receptor beta chains share one sample of origin, sequenced in a study of T cell repertoires in cytomegalovirus infection. TCRdb reanalysed the reads using MiXCR and keeps one entry per CDR3 protein. The data contain 200,000 to 300,000 distinct CDR3 sequences, approximately 8.3% of them singletons. The sequenced sample was PBMCs. The receptors here all came from a human donor in good health (CMV status not recorded). Some clones in this sample may be carry-over from other donors' samples.

There are many counts of this clonotype. This chain connects TRBV6-2 or TRBV6-3 to TRBJ2-5, with D maybe TRBD2 (6 bases). The CDR3 spans 13 residues. Germline CDR1 MNHEY, CDR2 SVGEGT. The V gene lost 4 bases and the J gene lost 4 bases, with 10 bases spanning the gap. The CDR3 loop reads CASSSPGGETQYF. In DNA, the CDR3 is TGTGCCAGCAGTTCCCCCGGGGGAGAGACCCAGTACTTC.

This clonotype was recorded many times. V gene TRBV7-2 combines with J gene TRBJ2-5; D is perhaps TRBD2 (6 bases). V shed 5 bases and J shed 2 bases, with 21 bases lying between them. This CDR3 is built from 17 residues. The germline gives CDR1 SGHTA, CDR2 FQGNSA. This CDR3 reads CASSNGSREWGQETQYF. The CDR3 DNA is TGTGCCAGCAGCAACGGCAGTCGGGAGTGGGGGCAAGAGACCCAGTACTTC.

The rearrangement links TRBV19 to TRBJ1-2; D remains ambiguous. The CDR3 is 11 residues long. The V gene's germline CDR1 is LNHDA and CDR2 SQIVND (reference sequence). The V end lost 7 bases, the J end lost 4 bases, and 7 bases lay between the germline ends. This CDR3 reads CASTRGYGYTF. In nucleotides, the CDR3 is TGTGCCAGTACCCGGGGCTATGGCTACACCTTC.

V is TRBV20-1 and J is TRBJ1-2; D uncertain. This CDR3 comprises 8 residues. In germline, CDR1 is DFQATT, CDR2 SNEGSKA (reference sequence). This CDR3 reads CRVYGYTF. CDR3 nucleotides: TGCAGAGTTTATGGCTACACCTTC.

The table lists this clonotype with many counts. The chain is built from TRBV7-2 and TRBJ1-5; D gene uncertain. V gave up 1 base and J gave up 3 bases, with 7 bases separating them. The germline CDR1 and CDR2 sequences are SGHTA and FQGNSA. The CDR3 runs to 14 residues. CDR3 residues: CASSLGIVNQPQHF. The DNA of the CDR3 is TGTGCCAGCAGCTTAGGTATCGTCAATCAGCCCCAGCATTTT.

This chain joins TRBV4-2 and TRBJ2-1; 9 bases fit TRBD1. Germline V gives CDR1 LGHNA, CDR2 YNFKEQ. This CDR3 is 16 amino acids long. The V and J ends lost 0 bases and 7 bases, in that order; junction bases with no gene match: 7. CDR3 sequence: CASSQDGQGKGNEQFF. The CDR3 coding sequence is TGTGCCAGCAGCCAAGATGGACAGGGGAAAGGGAATGAGCAGTTCTTC.

The rearrangement uses TRBV12-3 or TRBV12-4 and TRBJ1-5; possible D gene TRBD1, 5 bases. V lost 5 bases and J 11 bases, leaving 10 bases between the germline ends. This CDR3 is built from 11 residues. CDR3 loop: CASSGGASQHF. The DNA of the CDR3 is TGTGCCAGCAGTGGAGGGGCGTCCCAGCATTTT.

This clonotype has at least ten counts. The J gene is TRBJ2-1, the V gene TRBV7-2; 8 bases match TRBD1. This CDR3 has 15 amino acids. The V and J ends lost 5 bases and 5 bases, in that order; junction bases with no gene match: 8. Germline V gives CDR1 SGHTA, CDR2 FQGNSA. CDR3 DNA: TGTGCCAGCAGCAGCCGGGACAGGAAAAACAATGAGCAGTTCTTC. It codes for CASSSRDRKNNEQFF.

This clonotype was picked up a small number of times. The rearrangement joins TRBV6-5 to TRBJ1-1; 7 nucleotides line up with TRBD1. Germline CDR1 reads MNHEY; CDR2 reads SVGAGI. V was pared by 0 bases and J by 5 bases, with 6 bases of the junction left unmatched. The CDR3 has 15 amino acids. The CDR3 coding sequence is TGTGCCAGCAGTTACTCCAGGGGGGTAGGGACTGAAGCTTTCTTT. This translates into CASSYSRGVGTEAFF.

The sample holds a few counts of this clonotype. The V gene is TRBV7-9, the J gene TRBJ2-1; TRBD2 matches at 8 bases. Germline V gene lookup returns CDR1 SEHNR and CDR2 FQNEAQ (reference sequence). The V and J ends lost 3 bases and 5 bases, in that order; junction bases with no gene match: 6. This CDR3 contains 15 residues. The CDR3 protein is CASSFPGGPNNEQFF. In DNA, the CDR3 is TGTGCCAGCAGCTTTCCGGGAGGGCCGAACAATGAGCAGTTCTTC.

This clonotype came up many times. The genes are TRBV7-9 and TRBJ1-2; D is uncertain. V lost 7 bases and J lost 3, with 9 bases in between. Looked up from germline, CDR1 is SEHNR and CDR2 is FQNEAQ (reference sequence). This CDR3 has 12 residues. This CDR3 reads CASTSVHYGYTF. Written as DNA, the CDR3 is TGTGCCAGCACCTCCGTCCACTATGGCTACACCTTC.

In this sample, this clonotype turned up a few times. The chain is built from TRBV20-1 and TRBJ2-3; D is uncertain. Trimming took 5 bases from V and 14 from J, leaving 20 bases between them. CDR1 and CDR2 (germline): DFQATT, SNEGSKA (reference sequence). The CDR3 covers 12 residues. The DNA for the CDR3 is TGCAGTGCTCCCTGGTTCGGCGAGGTCGTGTATTTT. This translates into CSAPWFGEVVYF.

The table lists this clonotype with many counts. This chain uses TRBV6-1 with TRBJ2-4, with D unclear. The germline V gene has CDR1 MNHNS and CDR2 SASEGT. The CDR3 contains 13 residues. The V and J ends lost 6 bases and 0 bases respectively, with 6 bases between them. CDR3 DNA: TGTGCCAGCAGGGGGTTAGCCAAAAACATTCAGTACTTC. Its protein is CASRGLAKNIQYF.

This clonotype has a count of ten or more. This chain uses TRBV2 with TRBJ1-1; TRBD1 matches at 7 bases. The CDR3 loop spans 13 amino acids. V gave up 9 bases and J gave up 6 bases; unmatched junction bases: 10. The germline gives CDR1 SNHLY, CDR2 FYNNEI. Here the CDR3 reads CASRDREGSEAFF. The CDR3 bases are TGTGCCAGTAGAGACAGGGAAGGATCTGAAGCTTTCTTT.

This clonotype was seen at least ten times. The chain is built from TRBV20-1 and TRBJ1-2; the D is unclear. The CDR3 runs 13 residues. Germline V gene data show CDR1 as DFQATT and CDR2 as SNEGSKA (reference sequence). V dropped 6 bases and J dropped 0 bases, with 11 bases sitting between them. The chain's CDR3 is CSASISANYGYTF. Written as DNA, the CDR3 is TGCAGTGCGTCCATAAGCGCTAACTATGGCTACACCTTC.

This chain uses TRBV20-1 with TRBJ2-2; perhaps TRBD1 as D (6 bases). Germline V lookup: CDR1 DFQATT, CDR2 SNEGSKA (reference sequence). The CDR3 covers 14 residues. V was cut by 5 bases and J by 1 base, with 11 bases left in between. The CDR3 nucleotides read TGCAGTGCTGGAAGGGGGAGGAACACCGGGGAGCTGTTTTTT. Translation: CSAGRGRNTGELFF.

The chain employs TRBV28 and TRBJ2-3, with TRBD1 matching 9 bases. The germline V gene has CDR1 MDHEN and CDR2 SYDVKM. The CDR3 is 15 residues long. V lost 3 bases and J lost 4; bases outside the gene matches: 5. The CDR3: CASSFGDRAADTQYF. In DNA, the CDR3 is TGTGCCAGCAGTTTTGGGGACAGGGCAGCAGATACGCAGTATTTT.

There are many counts of this clonotype. The chain combines TRBV7-2 with TRBJ2-5; tentatively, D is TRBD1 (5 bases). This CDR3 has 15 amino acids. Germline V gene lookup returns CDR1 SGHTA and CDR2 FQGNSA. The V end lost 4 bases, the J end lost 4 bases, and 16 bases lay between the germline ends. CDR3 sequence reads: CASSSPGIRGETQYF. CDR3 in DNA: TGTGCCAGCAGCTCTCCAGGGATTAGGGGAGAGACCCAGTACTTC.

The chain couples TRBV7-2 to TRBJ1-2, with TRBD1 as a possible D gene (6 bases). Trimming cost V 1 base and J 7 bases, with 10 bases left between them. CDR1 is SGHTA, CDR2 FQGNSA, per germline. This CDR3 comprises 13 residues. CDR3 nucleotides: TGTGCCAGCAGCTTAGGGGGGGCCTCTGGCTACACCTTC. Its translation: CASSLGGASGYTF. Looking up the rest from reference TRBV7-2 and TRBJ1-2 gives the full variable domain: GAGVSQSPSNKVTEKGKDVELRCDPISGHTALYWYRQSLGQGLEFLIYFQGNSAPDKSGLPSDRFSAERTGGSVSTLTIQRTQQEDSAVYLCASSLGGASGYTFGSGTRLTVV.

This clonotype appeared many times. The chain employs TRBV7-8 and TRBJ1-3, with 7 bases aligning to TRBD1. Germline V gene data show CDR1 as SGHVS and CDR2 as FQNEAQ. V gave up 1 base and J gave up 2 bases; unmatched junction bases: 5. This CDR3 has 16 residues. In DNA form, the CDR3 reads TGTGCCAGCAGCTTAGAGACAGGGCGGGCTGGAAACACCATATATTTT. Residues: CASSLETGRAGNTIYF.

This clonotype was detected many times. V usage is TRBV7-8 and J usage is TRBJ2-2; 9 bases are shared with TRBD1. Germline trimming cut 6 bases from V and 4 bases from J; bases unmatched to any gene: 3. From germline, CDR1 is SGHVS and CDR2 FQNEAQ. The CDR3 has 14 amino acids. The CDR3 DNA is TGTGCCAGCAGACGGGACAGGGTCACCGGGGAGCTGTTTTTT. As protein: CASRRDRVTGELFF.

The chain carries TRBV11-2 and TRBJ2-1, with TRBD2 identical over 9 bases. The length of the CDR3 is 14 residues. Germline values: CDR1 SGHAT, CDR2 FQNNGV. J gave up 7 bases and V 3 bases, and 4 bases lay outside the gene matches. The CDR3 here is CASSLSSGVNEQFF. For the CDR3, the DNA is TGTGCCAGCAGCTTGTCTAGCGGGGTGAATGAGCAGTTCTTC.